This entry is about one TCR beta chain. Its antigen is undetermined. RNA, once extracted, was reverse transcribed into cDNA for use as the sequencing template. Repertoires were generated with immunoSEQ multiplex PCR, while TCRdb's copy carries only in-frame clones and drops some. The table lists over 5,500 clones, under 70% of them singletons. As for treatment: oral pan-JAK inhibitor, 5-10 mg twice daily. Peripheral blood samples and lesional scalp punch biopsies were obtained from alopecia areata patients. This entry is derived from a study of CD8+ T cells in alopecia areata. Trimming took off 0 bases at V and 2 bases at J, with 8 bases between the two ends. Germline V gene lookup returns CDR1 MNHNY and CDR2 SVGAGI (reference sequence). This CDR3 has 15 residues. Study-wide results and caveats: Tofacitinib did not eliminate many expanded lesional clones from scalp or blood.

The rearrangement links TRBV6-6 to TRBJ1-5, with D uncertain. The TCR sequence derives from a human donor with alopecia areata. The sequenced sample was skin, obtained at week 4, from a patient treated with tofacitinib. The CDR3 bases are TGTGCCAGCAGTTACTCATCAGGAGGCAATCAGCCCCAGCATTTT. It translates to CASSYSSGGNQPQHF.